Reported below is one T cell receptor beta chain. This clone appeared a single time. Its antigen has not been determined. No clone much larger than this one lies a single base away; base qualities are absent. The time point label, as the study defines it: about 28 days (+/-7) after the second vaccine dose. AZD1222 recipients given second doses at about 4 weeks or at about 12 weeks were pooled, since spike-specific TCR depth and breadth were not found to differ between the two schedules. Vaccinee samples came from UK trials COV001 and COV002, including a single-blind randomized controlled phase 2/3 trial of AZD1222 (ChAdOx1 nCoV-19) in healthy adults. Trial participant PBMC samples were collected at day 0 and day 28 after the second dose for TCRbeta chain sequencing. This sample is drawn from a study of T cell responses to AZD1222 COVID-19 vaccine (dated by TCRdb to the early 2020s). Background on the whole study: A total of 230 or so trial participants underwent TCR sequencing, of whom about 210 received two doses of AZD1222 and about 25 received two doses of the MenACWY control vaccine. Trial participants were enrolled by age into 18-55, 56-69 and 70-plus year subgroups, with roughly 150, 30 and 60 TCR-sequenced participants respectively.

The CDR3 regions of human TCRbeta chains were subjected to immunosequencing. The study's processing was this. Repertoire TCRs were checked for matches against a reference library of SARS-CoV-2-specific TCRs that had been generated using the MIRA antigen-specificity platform. Breadth was defined as the fraction of unique TCRs that were SARS-CoV-2-associated. Depth was defined as the fraction of total T cells that were SARS-CoV-2-associated. Each spike-specific TCR was assigned to its reactive spike region and to a CD4 or CD8 class using the MIRA data. Log10-transformed breadth and depth values were compared by one-way ANOVA with Sidak's multiple comparisons tests. The clones in this table, taken by TCRdb from immuneACCESS, are in-frame only. Not every clone is retained; where verified, under half of the shortfall comes from an unresolved V gene, and the cause of the rest is unknown. For V, J and clone size, that table is used; D and trimming come from the DNA. In all, the sample holds under 150,000 clones, and roughly 90% of those were seen once. The ten largest make up 1.5% to 2% of the sample.

Here is what the overall study found, with its caveats: Vaccine-associated CD4 TCRs spanned the whole spike protein, with dominant responses in regions 160-218 and 743-854. Conclusions about previously exposed vaccinees are limited, since just six AZD1222 recipients were seropositive for SARS-CoV-2 at baseline. Most participants were white British and females outnumbered males, and the authors suggested that clonal diversity may have been underestimated. Reportedly, close to half of the unique spike-specific TCRs recognized epitopes lying outside the regions that are mutated in the B.1.351 and B.1.1.7 variants. In the small 56-69-year group, the increase in depth fell short of significance, most likely because of low power. Because no day 14 peak-response samples were available, the repertoires could be characterized only after the peak T cell response. A significant rise in spike-specific TCR breadth and depth was observed after two AZD1222 doses relative to day 0 and relative to MenACWY recipients.

The germline V gene encodes CDR1 SGHTS and CDR2 YDEGEE. The CDR3 contains 14 residues, cysteine and phenylalanine counted. CDR3 DNA only is kept here, 42 bases in frame from base 1. Between the V and J ends, shortened by 1 base and 5 bases respectively, the junction contains 11 bases. In this chain, TRBV5-8 is recombined with TRBJ2-3; possibly the D gene is TRBD1, per 5 matching bases. This receptor was taken from an adult who received the AZD1222 COVID-19 vaccine. Specimen: peripheral blood, collected 28 days after the second AZD1222 dose. The nucleotides are TGTGCCAGCAGCTTGTCAGGGCGTAAAGATACGCAGTATTTT. It encodes CASSLSGRKDTQYF.